This T cell receptor (beta chain) was observed in a study of CD8 T cells in Susac syndrome. This clonotype was seen a handful of times. With random hexamers, reverse transcription was performed on roughly 0.45 to 1 ug of RNA. TCRdb reprocessed the immunoSEQ multiplex PCR reads via MiXCR and lists one record per CDR3 protein. This table holds approximately 170,000 distinct CDR3 sequences, 92% found once. CDR1 is LGHDT, CDR2 YNNKEL, per germline (reference sequence). Trimming removed 1 base at V and 1 base at J, with 6 bases between. CDR3 length equals 14 residues. This chain connects TRBV3-1 to TRBJ2-3; TRBD2 might be the D (6 bases). Source material: CD4+ T cells from PBMCs. The TCR comes from a human donor in good health. The CDR3 is CASSQGGGTDTQYF. The CDR3 DNA reads as TGTGCCAGCAGCCAAGGCGGGGGCACAGATACGCAGTATTTT.